The T cell receptor (beta chain) described here comes from a study of control samples from healthy donors and cancer patients. The method was immunoSEQ multiplex PCR; TCRdb's version includes in-frame clones alone and lacks a portion of them. The sample holds tens of thousands of clones, roughly 90% seen once. Sequencing used blood. The receptor comes from a woman in her sixties or seventies in good health.

This chain's CDR3 is CAISESGGGTEAFF. The CDR3 DNA is TGTGCCATCAGTGAGTCGGGCGGGGGCACTGAAGCTTTCTTT. V gene TRBV10-3 combines with J gene TRBJ1-1; a weak D match, TRBD1 (5 bases). There are 14 residues in the CDR3. CDR1 is ENHRY, CDR2 SYGVKD, per germline. Trimming pared 0 bases from V and 4 bases from J, leaving 9 bases between.